These T cell receptor beta chains were read from a single sample in a study of T-cell reconstitution after alpha-beta-depleted transplantation in children. TCRdb reprocessed the PCR reads via MiXCR and lists one record per CDR3 protein. The repertoire holds around 400,000 distinct CDR3 sequences, with roughly a tenth as singletons. The source material was PBMCs from the stem cell graft donor, sampled from the stem cell graft. All receptors derive from a human donor who donated a stem cell graft to a child with acute myeloid leukemia. The CDR3 runs from the conserved cysteine through the conserved F or W. Fields, in order: J gene, D gene, clone size, V gene, CDR3 DNA, CDR3 protein. A D gene is named only where the DNA matches it firmly. Clone size is stated in some rows and not others, as once, few, many or a class when expanded.

>TRBJ2-5|TRBD2|many|TRBV7-2
TGTGCCAGCAGCTTAGATGCGGGAGCGCAGGAGACCCAGTACTTC
CASSLDAGAQETQYF
>TRBJ1-1|.|many|TRBV7-9
TGTGCCAGCAGCTTAGAGTCGTGGCAGAACACTGAAGCTTTCTTT
CASSLESWQNTEAFF
>TRBJ2-7|TRBD2|.|TRBV20-1
TGCAGTGCTGCCAATCTACTAGCGGGACCCCTCTTGCTCTACGAGCAGTACTTC
CSAANLLAGPLLLYEQYF
>TRBJ1-2|TRBD1|few|TRBV5-5
TGTGCCAGCAGCTGGACCTTCGGACAGGGGATAGTGAGCTACACCTTC
CASSWTFGQGIVSYTF
>TRBJ2-3|TRBD2|few|TRBV5-4
TGTGCCAGCAGCTTAGGAAGGAAGGCGGGAGGGCCGTGGTCCCCCGATACGCAGTATTTT
CASSLGRKAGGPWSPDTQYF
>TRBJ2-5|.|few|TRBV5-1
TGCGCCAGCAGCCAGTGGACATCAGAATTACCGGAGGAGACCCAGTACTTC
CASSQWTSELPEETQYF
>TRBJ2-3|TRBD2|.|TRBV6-2/TRBV6-3
TGTGCCAGCAGTTACTCTTGGGAGGGTAGGACAGATACGCAGTATTTT
CASSYSWEGRTDTQYF
>TRBJ2-5|.|many|TRBV27
TGTGCCAGCTCTGCCGCCGGCCGGGAGACCCAGTACTTC
CASSAAGRETQYF
>TRBJ2-1|TRBD2|many|TRBV12-3/TRBV12-4
TGTGCCAGCAGTTTGAGGACTAGCGGGTCCTACAATGAGCAGTTCTTC
CASSLRTSGSYNEQFF
>TRBJ1-2|TRBD1|few|TRBV29-1
TGCAGCGTTGTGGGGGGACAGGCCGCGAGCTATGGCTACACCTTC
CSVVGGQAASYGYTF
>TRBJ2-1|TRBD1|.|TRBV29-1
TGCAGCGTGAATCGACAGGGCTACAATGAGCAGTTCTTC
CSVNRQGYNEQFF
>TRBJ1-2|TRBD1|few|TRBV6-1
TGTGCCAGCACCCAACAGGGGGCCTATGGCTACACCTTC
CASTQQGAYGYTF
>TRBJ2-1|TRBD2|.|TRBV3-1
TGTGCCAGCAGTGAGGTAGCGGGGGGAATCTACAATGAGCAGTTCTTC
CASSEVAGGIYNEQFF
>TRBJ2-1|.|many|TRBV20-1
TGCAGTGCTAGGAGGGCAAGCTCCTACAATGAGCAGTTCTTC
CSARRASSYNEQFF
>TRBJ2-1|.|many|TRBV7-9
TGTGCCAGCAGCTTAAAGGCGGGGCCATCCTACAATGAGCAGTTCTTC
CASSLKAGPSYNEQFF
>TRBJ2-7|.|many|TRBV29-1
TGCAGCGTTGAAGGAGGGGTCACCTACGAGCAGTACTTC
CSVEGGVTYEQYF
>TRBJ2-4|TRBD2|.|TRBV5-6
TGTGCCAGCAGCTTGCTCGGGGGGAAAAACATTCAGTACTTC
CASSLLGGKNIQYF
>TRBJ1-1|.|.|TRBV6-6
TGTGCCAGCGCCCCCAAAGGGTTCACTGAAGCTTTCTTT
CASAPKGFTEAFF
>TRBJ2-2|.|many|TRBV28
TGTGCCAGCAGCCAAACATTCACCGGGGAGCTGTTTTTT
CASSQTFTGELFF
>TRBJ1-4|.|.|TRBV19
TGTGCCAGTACCAGGGAGTCCACTCGACGTTATAATGAAAAACTGTTTTTT
CASTRESTRRYNEKLFF
>TRBJ2-7|TRBD1|.|TRBV20-1
TGCAGTGCTGCGGACAGGGACCGCTCCTACGAGCAGTACTTC
CSAADRDRSYEQYF
>TRBJ1-1|.|few|TRBV6-1
TGTGCCAGCAGTGCCGACAATCGTGGCACTGAAGCTTTCTTT
CASSADNRGTEAFF
>TRBJ1-2|.|many|TRBV20-1
TGCAGTGCTAGCGTCCCGGGCAGGGAAAGCTATGGCTACACCTTC
CSASVPGRESYGYTF
>TRBJ2-1|.|.|TRBV4-2
TGTGCCAGCAGCCAAGATAAGGCCCACAATGAGCAGTTCTTC
CASSQDKAHNEQFF
>TRBJ2-7|.|few|TRBV7-9
TGTGCCACCCGGGACACAACCTACGAGCAGTACTTC
CATRDTTYEQYF
>TRBJ2-1|TRBD2|.|TRBV6-2/TRBV6-3
TGTGCCAGCACCAGAGGGACTAGCGGAGCTGAGCAGTTCTTC
CASTRGTSGAEQFF
>TRBJ2-1|TRBD1|few|TRBV5-1
TGCGCCAGCAGCCTTTCGACAGGGTTGAATGAGCAGTTCTTC
CASSLSTGLNEQFF
>TRBJ2-5|.|few|TRBV20-1
TGCAGTGCTAGTGTCGGGGCCCAAGAGACCCAGTACTTC
CSASVGAQETQYF
>TRBJ1-4|.|few|TRBV20-1
TGCAGTGCCCTATTTGGCCCCCAAGAGGGGTCAACTAATGAAAAACTGTTTTTT
CSALFGPQEGSTNEKLFF
>TRBJ2-5|TRBD2|few|TRBV7-8
TGTGCCAGCAGCCTGGCTAGCGGAAGCCAAGAGACCCAGTACTTC
CASSLASGSQETQYF
>TRBJ1-2|.|many|TRBV5-1
TGCGCCAGCAGCTTGGCCCCCACAGGGAGCTATGGCTACACCTTC
CASSLAPTGSYGYTF
>TRBJ2-5|TRBD1|few|TRBV9
TGTGCCAGCAGCGTTACAGGGGGCCTCCAAGAGACCCAGTACTTC
CASSVTGGLQETQYF
>TRBJ2-3|TRBD2|few|TRBV5-1
TGCGCCAGCAGCTTGGGGACGGGAGGGAGCACAGATACGCAGTATTTT
CASSLGTGGSTDTQYF
>TRBJ1-5|.|few|TRBV19
TGTGCCAGTAGTATAGGGGTGACAGTTAGCAATCAGCCCCAGCATTTT
CASSIGVTVSNQPQHF
>TRBJ2-2|TRBD2|.|TRBV6-1
TGTGCCAGCAGTCTAGGCGGGGGACCGAGCACCGGGGAGCTGTATTTT
CASSLGGGPSTGELYF
>TRBJ2-1|TRBD2|few|TRBV7-2
TGTGCCAGCAGCCCGGGACTAGCGGGGGGGCGAGAGCAGTTCTTC
CASSPGLAGGREQFF
>TRBJ2-2|.|once|TRBV6-2/TRBV6-3
TGTGCCAGCAGTTACGCGGGCCAGTTGACCGGGGAGCTGTTTTTT
CASSYAGQLTGELFF
>TRBJ1-1|.|few|TRBV5-1
TGCGCCAGCCAACAGGGAACCGGGGGGGGTGAAGCTTTCTTT
CASQQGTGGGEAFF
>TRBJ2-1|.|.|TRBV9
TGTGCCAGCAGCGTAGGAGGTCAGGGTGTTGGCAATGAGCAGTTCTTC
CASSVGGQGVGNEQFF
>TRBJ2-7|.|few|TRBV29-1
TGCAGCGTGAGGGCAGAATCCTACGAGCAGTACTTC
CSVRAESYEQYF
>TRBJ2-7|.|.|TRBV6-1
TGTGCCAGCAGAGACCCCGGGACTGGCTCCTACGAGCAGTACTTC
CASRDPGTGSYEQYF
>TRBJ1-2|.|.|TRBV18
TGTGCCAGCTCACCAGGGCAGGGTTCCTCTGGCTACACCTTC
CASSPGQGSSGYTF
>TRBJ2-5|.|.|TRBV20-1
TGCAGTGCTAAGTCTCCGAGGCATCAAGAGACCCAGTACTTC
CSAKSPRHQETQYF
>TRBJ2-1|TRBD2|.|TRBV28
TGTGCCAGCAGTTGGCTGGGACTAGCGGGAGCTCAAACGGGTTACAATGAGCAGTTCTTC
CASSWLGLAGAQTGYNEQFF
>TRBJ2-7|.|few|TRBV7-2
TGTGCCAGCACCTTCCTAGGGGCGCCGGGGTACGAGCAGTACTTC
CASTFLGAPGYEQYF
>TRBJ2-7|.|.|TRBV25-1
TGTGCCAGCCTCGGCCAATCAGGACCCAGGACCCACGAGCAGTACTTC
CASLGQSGPRTHEQYF
>TRBJ2-3|.|few|TRBV14
TGTGCCAGCAGCCAAGATCCCGCGGGGTATACGCAGTATTTT
CASSQDPAGYTQYF
>TRBJ1-2|.|many|TRBV7-2
TGTGCCAGCAGCCCCCCTGGGGGCCATAACTATGGCTACACCTTC
CASSPPGGHNYGYTF
>TRBJ1-2|.|few|TRBV11-1
TGTGCCAGCAGCCCCAGGGTCGGTAACTATGGCTACACCTTC
CASSPRVGNYGYTF
>TRBJ1-6|TRBD1|.|TRBV27
TGTGCCAGCCGAGTCCGGACAGGGTTTTATAATTCACCCCTCCACTTT
CASRVRTGFYNSPLHF
>TRBJ2-5|.|many|TRBV10-3
TGTGCCACGAGGGGTGTTTTGGGGGAGACCCAGTACTTC
CATRGVLGETQYF
>TRBJ2-7|TRBD1|few|TRBV6-5
TGTGCCAGCAGTTACGACAGGGGGTACGAGCAGTACTTC
CASSYDRGYEQYF